These 28 T cell receptor beta chains came from one sample sequenced in a study of T cell responses to AZD1222 COVID-19 vaccine. The data were produced by immunoSEQ multiplex PCR, yet TCRdb's version contains in-frame clones alone and is incomplete. The table records 90,000 to 130,000 clones, about 94% of them present only once. Sequenced material: peripheral blood, taken 28 days after the second AZD1222 dose. The origin of the receptors is an adult who received the AZD1222 COVID-19 vaccine.

This clone has a single count. J is TRBJ1-2 and V is TRBV18; D is unclear. V lost 3 bases to trimming and J lost 6 bases, with 20 bases between them. This CDR3 region has 16 residues. Germline V gene data show CDR1 as KGHSH and CDR2 as LQKENI. CDR3 loop: CASSPFAGRVRDGYTF. The CDR3 DNA follows: TGTGCCAGCTCACCGTTCGCCGGACGGGTGCGCGATGGCTACACCTTC.

There are a few counts of this clone. The CDR3 is CASSPHRKAGGNEQFF. For the CDR3, the DNA is TGCGCCAGCAGTCCACATCGAAAGGCCGGTGGGAATGAGCAGTTCTTC. The V call is TRBV10-1, the J call TRBJ2-1; no clear D gene. V was shortened by 5 bases and J by 7 bases, with 21 bases between the two germline ends. Germline-derived CDR1 and CDR2 are WNHNN and SYGVQD (reference sequence). The CDR3 extends over 16 amino acids.

The chain couples TRBV3-1 (or the pseudogene TRBV3-2) to TRBJ2-3, with TRBD2 identical over 9 bases. This CDR3 has 16 residues. With V trimmed by 4 bases and J by 3 bases, 8 bases remained unmatched. Germline lookup yields CDR1 LGHDT and CDR2 YNNKEL (reference sequence). This CDR3 is CASSPVAGGRTDTQYF. CDR3 bases: TGTGCCAGCAGCCCCGTCGCGGGGGGGCGAACAGATACGCAGTATTTT.

The chain couples TRBV12-5 to TRBJ1-5, with a possible D match to TRBD1 (5 bases). CDR1 is LGHNT, CDR2 FRNRAP, per germline. Trimming shortened V by 6 bases and J by 3 bases, and 9 bases separated the two germline ends. The CDR3 runs to 13 residues. For the CDR3, the DNA is TGTGCTAGTGGCAGGGCCCTCAATCAGCCCCAGCATTTT. Amino acid sequence: CASGRALNQPQHF.

The rearrangement links TRBV15 to TRBJ1-1; tentatively, D is TRBD1 (5 bases). Germline loops: CDR1 LNHNV, CDR2 YYDKDF (reference sequence). V dropped 0 bases and J dropped 5 bases, with 13 bases sitting between them. CDR3 length: 15 residues. For the CDR3, the DNA is TGTGCCACCAGCAGAGATCCCACGGGGGGGACTGAAGCTTTCTTT. Amino acid sequence: CATSRDPTGGTEAFF.

The CDR3 spells CASSLAPGFGGSPLHF. The CDR3 DNA reads as TGTGCCAGCAGCTTGGCTCCTGGGTTTGGGGGTTCACCCCTCCACTTT. This chain connects TRBV5-6 to TRBJ1-6; D is perhaps TRBD1 (5 bases). V lost 0 bases, J lost 9 bases, and 16 bases lay in between. The CDR3 totals 16 residues. Per the germline V gene, CDR1 is SGHDT and CDR2 is YYEEEE.

The chain carries TRBV3-1 (or the pseudogene TRBV3-2) and TRBJ2-5; 10 nucleotides align to TRBD2. The CDR3 sequence is 16 residues long. Germline V CDR1 and CDR2: LGHDT, YNNKEL (reference sequence). V was clipped by 1 base and J by 1 base; unmatched bases: 3. The CDR3 nucleotides read TGTGCCAGCAGCCAAGGGAGACTAGCGGGCCAAGAGACCCAGTACTTC. Its translation: CASSQGRLAGQETQYF.

The V gene is TRBV5-4, the J gene TRBJ2-7; TRBD2 might be the D (5 bases). Germline V gene lookup returns CDR1 SGHNT and CDR2 YYREEE (reference sequence). Trimming removed 4 bases from V and 0 bases from J, with 17 bases in between. This CDR3 contains 16 residues. CDR3 bases: TGTGCCAGCAGCCCCGGCGGGCTTTCCAACTCCTACGAGCAGTACTTC. Encoded protein: CASSPGGLSNSYEQYF.

The chain carries TRBV5-5 and TRBJ2-7; D is undetermined. Germline assignment: CDR1 SGHKS and CDR2 YYEKEE (reference sequence). The length of the CDR3 is 12 residues. V was pared by 2 bases and J by 6 bases, with 9 bases between. The CDR3 region has the DNA TGTGCCAGCAGCTTCCCAGAATTCGAGCAGTACTTC. Translation gives CASSFPEFEQYF.

This chain joins TRBV5-6 and TRBJ1-1; D remains ambiguous. Germline V CDR1 and CDR2: SGHDT, YYEEEE. The V gene lost 3 bases and the J gene lost 2 bases, with 8 bases spanning the gap. This CDR3 is built from 13 residues. CDR3 loop: CASSWGGNTEAFF. The CDR3 nucleotides read TGTGCCAGCAGCTGGGGAGGAAACACTGAAGCTTTCTTT.

V and J are TRBV5-1 and TRBJ1-4; D might be TRBD1 (5 bases). Germline V CDR1 and CDR2: SGHRS, YFSETQ. V lost 0 bases to trimming and J lost 0 bases, with 15 bases between them. This CDR3 has 18 residues. The CDR3 region is CASSLGRGQFATNEKLFF. The CDR3 region has the DNA TGCGCCAGCAGCTTGGGTCGGGGCCAATTTGCAACTAATGAAAAACTGTTTTTT.

The CDR3 here is CASSLRTSGSYNEQFF. The CDR3 coding sequence is TGTGCCAGCAGCTTAAGGACTAGCGGGAGCTACAATGAGCAGTTCTTC. The chain joins TRBV7-9 to TRBJ2-1, with TRBD2 matching over 13 bases. The CDR3 loop spans 16 amino acids. V gave up 2 bases and J gave up 3 bases; unmatched junction bases: 1. Germline-derived CDR1 and CDR2 are SEHNR and FQNEAQ (reference sequence).

The chain joins TRBV11-2 to TRBJ2-7; D remains unclear. V was clipped by 6 bases and J by 5 bases, with 11 bases between them. From germline, CDR1 is SGHAT and CDR2 FQNNGV. The length of the CDR3 is 12 residues. The CDR3 loop is CASSPYNDEQYF. The CDR3 DNA reads TGTGCCAGCAGTCCATATAACGACGAGCAGTACTTC.

This clone has just a few counts. The J gene is TRBJ1-3, the V gene TRBV29-1; D remains unclear. The germline V gene has CDR1 SQVTM and CDR2 ANQGSEA. CDR3 length: 13 residues. The V end lost 6 bases, the J end lost 3 bases, and 12 bases lay between the germline ends. In DNA form, the CDR3 reads TGCAGCGTAAGACCCACGGATGGAAACACCATATATTTT. Translating it yields CSVRPTDGNTIYF.

This rearrangement joins TRBV19 to TRBJ1-2; D is undetermined. Looked up from germline, CDR1 is LNHDA and CDR2 is SQIVND (reference sequence). V was clipped by 11 bases and J by 2 bases, with 12 bases between them. This CDR3 has 12 residues. CDR3 in DNA: TGTGCCGGATCATCCTTCAACTATGGCTACACCTTC. Its translation is CAGSSFNYGYTF.

J is TRBJ1-4 and V is TRBV19; D is uncertain. Germline CDR1 and CDR2: LNHDA and SQIVND (reference sequence). This CDR3 spans 13 amino acids. Deletions cut 7 bases from V and 5 bases from J, with 11 bases between. For the CDR3, the DNA is TGTGCCAGTACCGCACGGGAAAATGAAAAACTGTTTTTT. Its protein product is CASTARENEKLFF.

The chain combines TRBV7-9 with TRBJ2-3; 8 nucleotides line up with TRBD1. Germline CDR1 and CDR2: SEHNR and FQNEAQ (reference sequence). V was clipped by 5 bases and J by 6 bases; unmatched bases: 13. The CDR3 spans 16 residues. CDR3 in DNA: TGTGCCAGCAGCCGGGGACAGGTTTCCAAGGGTGATACGCAGTATTTT. This sequence encodes CASSRGQVSKGDTQYF.

The chain joins TRBV2 to TRBJ2-1; TRBD2 matches at 9 bases. V dropped 2 bases and J dropped 8; count of bases not matched to a gene: 7. CDR3 length: 15 residues. From germline, CDR1 is SNHLY and CDR2 FYNNEI. This CDR3 is CASSEPRTSDHEQFF. CDR3 DNA: TGTGCCAGCAGTGAACCCCGGACTAGCGACCATGAGCAGTTCTTC.

The V gene is TRBV3-1 (or the pseudogene TRBV3-2), the J gene TRBJ2-1; TRBD2 matches 11 bases. The CDR3 covers 15 residues. V shed 5 bases, J shed 10 bases, and the junction held 10 bases outside the gene matches. Per the germline V gene, CDR1 is LGHDT and CDR2 is YNNKEL (reference sequence). The CDR3 spells CASSNAGLAAEEQFF. The CDR3 DNA reads as TGTGCCAGCAGCAACGCGGGACTAGCGGCGGAGGAGCAGTTCTTC.

This chain uses TRBV7-2 with TRBJ1-2, with D unresolved. Germline CDR1 is SGHTA and CDR2 is FQGNSA. V lost 6 bases to trimming and J lost 2 bases, with 10 bases between them. CDR3 length equals 13 residues. This CDR3 is CASSVSVNYGYTF. The DNA of the CDR3 is TGTGCCAGCAGTGTGTCAGTAAACTATGGCTACACCTTC.

V gene TRBV15 combines with J gene TRBJ2-2; unclear D gene. This CDR3 is 16 amino acids long. The germline V gene encodes CDR1 LNHNV and CDR2 YYDKDF (reference sequence). V was trimmed by 0 bases and J by 1 base, leaving 9 bases between them. The DNA of the CDR3 is TGTGCCACCAGCAGAGATCGGTCCGGGAACACCGGGGAGCTGTTTTTT. Its protein product is CATSRDRSGNTGELFF.

This chain connects TRBV27 to TRBJ2-5; D might be TRBD1 or TRBD2, each matching 7 bases. Trimming removed 5 bases at V and 4 bases at J, with 17 bases between. In germline, CDR1 is MNHEY, CDR2 SMNVEV (reference sequence). This CDR3 is built from 15 residues. CDR3 nucleotide sequence: TGTGCCAGCAGTCCTCAGGGAGGGGGCCGAGAGACCCAGTACTTC. Its translation: CASSPQGGGRETQYF.

The chain is built from TRBV7-8 and TRBJ1-5, with 8 bases lining up with TRBD1. J gave up 1 base and V 1 base, and 15 bases lay outside the gene matches. The CDR3 is made up of 20 amino acids. The germline gives CDR1 SGHVS, CDR2 FQNEAQ. This chain's CDR3 is CASSLGVFLLGQESNQPQHF. DNA of the CDR3: TGTGCCAGCAGCTTAGGAGTGTTCTTGTTGGGACAGGAGAGCAATCAGCCCCAGCATTTT.

J is TRBJ2-5 and V is TRBV3-1 (or the pseudogene TRBV3-2); D is uncertain. Germline V lookup: CDR1 LGHDT, CDR2 YNNKEL (reference sequence). The CDR3 loop spans 12 amino acids. Trimming removed 8 bases at V and 6 bases at J, with 13 bases between. CDR3 nucleotide sequence: TGTGCCAGCTCGAACTTTGAGCAGACCCAGTACTTC. Translation: CASSNFEQTQYF.

V gene TRBV27 combines with J gene TRBJ2-7, with a weak D call TRBD2 (5 bases). Germline V gene data show CDR1 as MNHEY and CDR2 as SMNVEV (reference sequence). V lost 4 bases, J lost 0 bases, and 10 bases lay in between. The CDR3 consists of 14 residues. The CDR3: CASSSAGSSYEQYF. For the CDR3, the DNA is TGTGCCAGCAGTTCCGCTGGGAGCTCCTACGAGCAGTACTTC.

This clone has just one count. The rearrangement uses TRBV2 and TRBJ1-6, with D unresolved. Germline V gene sequence: CDR1 SNHLY, CDR2 FYNNEI. Trimming left V 4 bases short and J 9 bases short, with 10 bases between. The CDR3 spans 13 residues. CDR3 residues: CASSGYVVSPLHF. The CDR3, as DNA: TGTGCCAGCAGTGGCTACGTGGTTTCACCCCTCCACTTT.

This sequence joins TRBV19 and TRBJ1-5, with D possibly TRBD1 on 5 matching bases. Germline lookup yields CDR1 LNHDA and CDR2 SQIVND (reference sequence). V was cut by 4 bases and J by 2 bases, with 18 bases left in between. This CDR3 comprises 17 residues. CDR3 sequence (DNA): TGTGCCAGTAGTAGTATTAAGGGGAATATCGGCAATCAGCCCCAGCATTTT. This codes for CASSSIKGNIGNQPQHF.

The V call is TRBV10-3, the J call TRBJ2-4; D is possibly TRBD1 (5 bases). The CDR3 runs to 18 residues. Germline lookup yields CDR1 ENHRY and CDR2 SYGVKD. The V and J ends lost 4 bases and 6 bases respectively, with 25 bases between them. Here the CDR3 DNA reads TGTGCCATCAGTGGACAACACGAAAACATCATAAGGGGAAACATTCAGTACTTC. Its translation: CAISGQHENIIRGNIQYF.